This T cell receptor beta chain derives from a study of T cell repertoires in cytomegalovirus infection. The study's findings and limits: The ex vivo response was dominated by HLA-C-restricted CMV-specific TCR beta clonotypes.

MiXCR, run by TCRdb on the reads, gives a single entry per CDR3 protein. Counted here are nearly 650,000 distinct CDR3 sequences, less than 25% occurring once; the ten biggest clones make up 8%. This clonotype has a handful of counts. Its matching antigen is unknown. From germline, CDR1 is SQVTM and CDR2 ANQGSEA. This CDR3 is 13 amino acids long. Deletions cut 6 bases from V and 2 bases from J, with 13 bases between. V and J are TRBV29-1 and TRBJ2-5; D possibly matches TRBD1 or TRBD2 (5 bases each). This receptor was taken from a human donor in good health (CMV status not recorded). Some clones in this sample may be carry-over from other donors' samples. Input material: CD8+ T cells from PBMCs. Here the CDR3 reads CSVGPGAQETQYF. The CDR3, as DNA: TGCAGCGTGGGGCCCGGGGCGCAAGAGACCCAGTACTTC.